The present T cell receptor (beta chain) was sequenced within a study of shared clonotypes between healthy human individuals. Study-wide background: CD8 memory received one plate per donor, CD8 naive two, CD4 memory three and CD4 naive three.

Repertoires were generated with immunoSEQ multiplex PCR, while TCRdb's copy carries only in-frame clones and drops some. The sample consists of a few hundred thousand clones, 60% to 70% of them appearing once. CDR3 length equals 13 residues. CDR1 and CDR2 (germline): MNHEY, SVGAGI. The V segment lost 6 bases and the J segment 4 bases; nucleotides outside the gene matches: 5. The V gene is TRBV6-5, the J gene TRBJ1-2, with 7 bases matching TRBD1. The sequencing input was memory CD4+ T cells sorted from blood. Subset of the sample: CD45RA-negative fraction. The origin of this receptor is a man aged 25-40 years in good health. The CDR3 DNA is TGTGCCAGCAGAACGACAGGGAGCTATGGCTACACCTTC. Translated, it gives CASRTTGSYGYTF.